The rows below give T cell receptor beta chains drawn from one sample of a study of graft-versus-host responses after intestinal transplantation. The assay was immunoSEQ multiplex PCR, and TCRdb's table has in-frame clones only and misses some. The sample lists around 8,100 clones; around four fifths were seen once. Sequenced here: ileum tissue, sampled approximately 120 days after transplant. The receptors were gathered from a human patient who received an intestinal transplant, so some T cells may come from the graft donor. CDR3s include the opening cysteine and the closing phenylalanine or tryptophan. Each record gives: CDR3 protein, CDR3 DNA, J gene, D gene, V gene, clone size. A D gene is named only where the DNA matches it firmly. Not every row has a clone size; where given, it reads once, few, many or a size class.

CDR3 protein: CASSVREKSYNEQFF
CDR3 DNA: TGTGCCAGCAGCGTACGGGAGAAGTCCTACAATGAGCAGTTCTTC
J gene: TRBJ2-1
D gene: -
V gene: TRBV9
clone size: -

CDR3 protein: CASSGATGGYGYTF
CDR3 DNA: TGTGCCAGCAGTGGGGCGACAGGGGGCTATGGCTACACCTTC
J gene: TRBJ1-2
D gene: TRBD1
V gene: TRBV2
clone size: -

CDR3 protein: CASSPAGGGYGYTF
CDR3 DNA: TGTGCCAGCAGCCCCGCCGGGGGGGGCTATGGCTACACCTTC
J gene: TRBJ1-2
D gene: -
V gene: TRBV5-4
clone size: once

CDR3 protein: CASSPRGGSTDTQYF
CDR3 DNA: TGTGCCAGCAGCCCCAGGGGGGGAAGCACAGATACGCAGTATTTT
J gene: TRBJ2-3
D gene: -
V gene: TRBV4-1
clone size: -

CDR3 protein: CASSFSGRGFQETQYF
CDR3 DNA: TGTGCCAGCAGTTTCTCCGGCAGGGGTTTCCAAGAGACCCAGTACTTC
J gene: TRBJ2-5
D gene: -
V gene: TRBV28
clone size: -

CDR3 protein: CASSLDREGNGYTF
CDR3 DNA: TGTGCCAGCAGCTTAGATCGGGAAGGGAATGGCTACACCTTC
J gene: TRBJ1-2
D gene: -
V gene: TRBV11-3
clone size: -

CDR3 protein: CANSREPGENTDTQYF
CDR3 DNA: TGTGCCAACTCAAGGGAACCGGGGGAAAACACAGATACGCAGTATTTT
J gene: TRBJ2-3
D gene: -
V gene: TRBV2
clone size: -

CDR3 protein: CASSPSGSAYEQYF
CDR3 DNA: TGTGCCAGCAGCCCCAGCGGGAGCGCCTACGAGCAGTACTTC
J gene: TRBJ2-7
D gene: TRBD2
V gene: TRBV7-6
clone size: -

CDR3 protein: CASSPYPGGNQPQHF
CDR3 DNA: TGTGCCAGCAGTCCCTACCCCGGGGGCAATCAGCCCCAGCATTTT
J gene: TRBJ1-5
D gene: -
V gene: TRBV6-1
clone size: -

CDR3 protein: CATSRGQGEQPQHF
CDR3 DNA: TGTGCCACCAGCAGAGGGCAGGGTGAACAGCCCCAGCATTTT
J gene: TRBJ1-5
D gene: -
V gene: TRBV15
clone size: few

CDR3 protein: CASSLVVGGAEEQYF
CDR3 DNA: TGTGCCAGCAGCTTAGTGGTAGGGGGGGCGGAAGAGCAGTACTTC
J gene: TRBJ2-7
D gene: -
V gene: TRBV11-3
clone size: -

CDR3 protein: CASSQTNTGELFF
CDR3 DNA: TGCGCCAGCAGCCAGACGAACACCGGGGAGCTGTTTTTT
J gene: TRBJ2-2
D gene: -
V gene: TRBV4-1
clone size: -

CDR3 protein: CSARQGAHEQYF
CDR3 DNA: TGCAGCGCCCGACAGGGGGCGCATGAGCAGTACTTC
J gene: TRBJ2-7
D gene: TRBD1
V gene: TRBV29-1
clone size: -

CDR3 protein: CASSLAWGSNYGYTF
CDR3 DNA: TGTGCCAGCAGCTTGGCGTGGGGCTCTAACTATGGCTACACCTTC
J gene: TRBJ1-2
D gene: -
V gene: TRBV5-5
clone size: -

CDR3 protein: CAISRQGARNGYTF
CDR3 DNA: TGTGCCATCAGTCGACAGGGGGCGCGCAATGGCTACACCTTC
J gene: TRBJ1-2
D gene: TRBD1
V gene: TRBV10-3
clone size: -

CDR3 protein: CASRNGPQETQYF
CDR3 DNA: TGTGCCAGCAGGAACGGACCCCAAGAGACCCAGTACTTC
J gene: TRBJ2-5
D gene: -
V gene: TRBV6-5
clone size: -

CDR3 protein: CASSYPPETDTEAFF
CDR3 DNA: TGTGCCAGCAGTTACCCCCCCGAGACGGACACTGAAGCTTTCTTT
J gene: TRBJ1-1
D gene: -
V gene: TRBV6-6
clone size: -

CDR3 protein: CASSLQDPYEQYF
CDR3 DNA: TGCGCCAGCAGCTTGCAGGACCCCTACGAGCAGTACTTC
J gene: TRBJ2-7
D gene: -
V gene: TRBV5-1
clone size: -

CDR3 protein: CASRDGQYGYTF
CDR3 DNA: TGTGCCAGTAGGGATGGACAGTATGGCTACACCTTC
J gene: TRBJ1-2
D gene: -
V gene: TRBV19
clone size: once

CDR3 protein: CASTRDRAHYGYTF
CDR3 DNA: TGTGCCAGCACCCGCGACAGGGCCCACTATGGCTACACCTTC
J gene: TRBJ1-2
D gene: TRBD1
V gene: TRBV7-8
clone size: -

CDR3 protein: CASSLDGGAYNEQFF
CDR3 DNA: TGTGCCAGCAGCTTAGACGGGGGGGCCTACAATGAGCAGTTCTTC
J gene: TRBJ2-1
D gene: TRBD2
V gene: TRBV7-2
clone size: -

CDR3 protein: CATKGGAGGELFF
CDR3 DNA: TGTGCCACCAAAGGGGGGGCTGGCGGGGAGCTGTTTTTT
J gene: TRBJ2-2
D gene: -
V gene: TRBV15
clone size: -

CDR3 protein: CASNRGSSYNSPLHF
CDR3 DNA: TGTGCCAGTAACAGGGGGAGCTCCTATAATTCACCCCTCCACTTT
J gene: TRBJ1-6
D gene: TRBD1
V gene: TRBV19
clone size: -

CDR3 protein: CASSSDREGANYGYTF
CDR3 DNA: TGCGCCAGCAGCTCCGACAGGGAAGGAGCTAACTATGGCTACACCTTC
J gene: TRBJ1-2
D gene: TRBD1
V gene: TRBV5-1
clone size: -

CDR3 protein: CASSRTSGDLLGTDTQYF
CDR3 DNA: TGTGCCAGCAGCCGGACTAGCGGGGACCTCCTGGGCACAGATACGCAGTATTTT
J gene: TRBJ2-3
D gene: TRBD2
V gene: TRBV5-5
clone size: -

CDR3 protein: CASTSDRGNYGYTF
CDR3 DNA: -
J gene: TRBJ1-2
D gene: -
V gene: TRBV19
clone size: -

CDR3 protein: CASSPLANTGELFF
CDR3 DNA: TGTGCCAGCTCACCACTAGCGAACACCGGGGAGCTGTTTTTT
J gene: TRBJ2-2
D gene: -
V gene: TRBV18
clone size: -

CDR3 protein: CASSLYPSGGEYF
CDR3 DNA: TGTGCCAGCAGCTTGTATCCGAGCGGGGGGGAGTACTTC
J gene: TRBJ2-5
D gene: TRBD2
V gene: TRBV7-9
clone size: -

CDR3 protein: CASRTGAQPLHF
CDR3 DNA: TGTGCCAGCAGGACAGGGGCTCAACCCCTCCACTTT
J gene: TRBJ1-6
D gene: TRBD1
V gene: TRBV6-6
clone size: few

CDR3 protein: CASLSGTGKSETQYF
CDR3 DNA: TGCGCCAGCCTATCCGGGACAGGGAAATCAGAGACCCAGTACTTC
J gene: TRBJ2-5
D gene: TRBD1
V gene: TRBV23-1
clone size: -

CDR3 protein: CAISESGIEQFF
CDR3 DNA: TGTGCCATCAGTGAGTCGGGGATTGAGCAGTTCTTC
J gene: TRBJ2-1
D gene: -
V gene: TRBV10-3
clone size: -

CDR3 protein: CASSIQGGPYEQYF
CDR3 DNA: TGCGCCAGCAGCATCCAGGGGGGGCCCTACGAGCAGTACTTC
J gene: TRBJ2-7
D gene: -
V gene: TRBV5-1
clone size: once

CDR3 protein: CASRRGAGSPLHF
CDR3 DNA: TGCGCCAGCCGACGGGGGGCAGGTTCACCCCTCCACTTT
J gene: TRBJ1-6
D gene: -
V gene: TRBV10-1
clone size: -

CDR3 protein: CASRHPAGVNYGYTF
CDR3 DNA: TGTGCCAGCCGACACCCCGCAGGGGTAAACTATGGCTACACCTTC
J gene: TRBJ1-2
D gene: -
V gene: TRBV6-1
clone size: -

CDR3 protein: CASSWAEVNQPQHF
CDR3 DNA: TGTGCCAGTAGTTGGGCCGAGGTAAATCAGCCCCAGCATTTT
J gene: TRBJ1-5
D gene: -
V gene: TRBV19
clone size: -

CDR3 protein: CAWSGQDNQPQHF
CDR3 DNA: TGTGCCTGGAGTGGACAGGACAATCAGCCCCAGCATTTT
J gene: TRBJ1-5
D gene: -
V gene: TRBV30
clone size: -

CDR3 protein: CASRGGYANTGELFF
CDR3 DNA: TGTGCCAGCAGGGGCGGATACGCGAACACCGGGGAGCTGTTTTTT
J gene: TRBJ2-2
D gene: -
V gene: TRBV11-2
clone size: -

CDR3 protein: CASSYSGTGTEKLFF
CDR3 DNA: TGTGCCAGCAGTTACTCGGGGACAGGGACCGAAAAACTGTTTTTT
J gene: TRBJ1-4
D gene: TRBD1
V gene: TRBV6-5
clone size: -

CDR3 protein: CASSTDSGNTIYF
CDR3 DNA: TGTGCCAGCAGCACGGACAGCGGAAACACCATATATTTT
J gene: TRBJ1-3
D gene: -
V gene: TRBV5-6
clone size: -

CDR3 protein: CASPHRLENIQYF
CDR3 DNA: TGTGCCAGTCCCCACCGGTTGGAGAACATTCAGTACTTC
J gene: TRBJ2-4
D gene: -
V gene: TRBV19
clone size: -

CDR3 protein: CASSEDGAGSYNEQFF
CDR3 DNA: TGTGCCAGCAGTGAAGACGGGGCAGGGTCCTACAATGAGCAGTTCTTC
J gene: TRBJ2-1
D gene: -
V gene: TRBV6-1
clone size: -

CDR3 protein: CASSSYDTATNEKLFF
CDR3 DNA: TGTGCCAGCAGTTCATACGACACTGCAACTAATGAAAAACTGTTTTTT
J gene: TRBJ1-4
D gene: -
V gene: TRBV6-6
clone size: few

CDR3 protein: CASSFLTSGDTGELFF
CDR3 DNA: TGCGCCAGCAGCTTCTTGACTAGCGGGGACACCGGGGAGCTGTTTTTT
J gene: TRBJ2-2
D gene: TRBD2
V gene: TRBV5-1
clone size: -

CDR3 protein: CASSSPSGGTNEQFF
CDR3 DNA: TGTGCCAGCAGCTCTCCTAGCGGGGGTACCAATGAGCAGTTCTTC
J gene: TRBJ2-1
D gene: TRBD2
V gene: TRBV7-9
clone size: few

CDR3 protein: CASSLRVGYEQYF
CDR3 DNA: TGTGCCAGCAGTTTAAGGGTAGGATACGAGCAGTACTTC
J gene: TRBJ2-7
D gene: -
V gene: TRBV27
clone size: -

CDR3 protein: CASSPGTYQETQYF
CDR3 DNA: TGCGCCAGCAGCCCAGGGACTTATCAAGAGACCCAGTACTTC
J gene: TRBJ2-5
D gene: -
V gene: TRBV5-1
clone size: -

CDR3 protein: CASRSVTEAFF
CDR3 DNA: TGTGCCAGCAGATCCGTCACTGAAGCTTTCTTT
J gene: TRBJ1-1
D gene: -
V gene: TRBV6-5
clone size: -

CDR3 protein: CASSFQLAGGRNEQFF
CDR3 DNA: TGTGCCAGCAGTTTTCAACTAGCGGGGGGGCGTAATGAGCAGTTCTTC
J gene: TRBJ2-1
D gene: TRBD2
V gene: TRBV2
clone size: -

CDR3 protein: CASRETQGSPTYEQYF
CDR3 DNA: TGTGCCAGCAGGGAAACACAGGGGTCGCCGACCTACGAGCAGTACTTC
J gene: TRBJ2-7
D gene: TRBD1
V gene: TRBV6-1
clone size: -

CDR3 protein: CASSPATGGSNYGYTF
CDR3 DNA: TGTGCCAGCTCACCAGCGACAGGGGGCTCTAACTATGGCTACACCTTC
J gene: TRBJ1-2
D gene: TRBD1
V gene: TRBV18
clone size: -

CDR3 protein: CASRTGGHGYTF
CDR3 DNA: TGTGCCAGCAGAACGGGGGGGCATGGCTACACCTTC
J gene: TRBJ1-2
D gene: -
V gene: TRBV6-5
clone size: -

CDR3 protein: CASSPSGTNEKLFF
CDR3 DNA: TGTGCCAGCTCACCATCAGGGACTAATGAAAAACTGTTTTTT
J gene: TRBJ1-4
D gene: -
V gene: TRBV18
clone size: few

CDR3 protein: CASSLAHNSNQPQHF
CDR3 DNA: TGTGCCAGCAGCTTAGCACACAATAGCAATCAGCCCCAGCATTTT
J gene: TRBJ1-5
D gene: -
V gene: TRBV7-8
clone size: few

CDR3 protein: CASSLAQPGQGNEQYF
CDR3 DNA: TGTGCCAGCAGCTTAGCACAACCGGGACAGGGGAACGAGCAGTACTTC
J gene: TRBJ2-7
D gene: TRBD1
V gene: TRBV7-9
clone size: -

CDR3 protein: CASSLSLRGGSGELFF
CDR3 DNA: TGCGCCAGCAGCTTGAGCTTGAGAGGCGGGAGTGGGGAGCTGTTTTTT
J gene: TRBJ2-2
D gene: TRBD2
V gene: TRBV5-1
clone size: -

CDR3 protein: CASSLEETQYF
CDR3 DNA: TGCGCCAGCAGCTTAGAAGAGACCCAGTACTTC
J gene: TRBJ2-5
D gene: -
V gene: TRBV5-1
clone size: -

CDR3 protein: CASSTGNTEAFF
CDR3 DNA: TGCGCCAGTTCTACAGGGAACACTGAAGCTTTCTTT
J gene: TRBJ1-1
D gene: -
V gene: TRBV4-1
clone size: -